This T cell receptor beta chain originates from a study of blood T cell repertoires in COVID-19 (TCRdb year 2020). For the wider study: Collaborator samples came from the United States, Italy and Spain and covered acute and convalescent phases of COVID-19. The material from the prospective study consisted of cDNA or gDNA derived from T cells, B-cell-depleted T cells, or PBMCs. Subjects who had been exposed to COVID-19, were actively infected with it, or had recovered from it provided the deeply sampled blood TCRbeta repertoires that made up the dataset. The repertoires were released in a freely available public database intended as a resource for research on the immune response to SARS-CoV-2. The samples were drawn from the first 160 participants of the ongoing ImmuneRACE study and from about 1,200 subjects provided by 6 global collaborators. The sample metadata nearly always contained a de-identified subject ID, COVID-19 status, age in years and sex. Where available, HLA class I and class II types were taken from metadata supplied by the sample provider and were not determined by assay-based typing. General findings and caveats noted by the study authors: How much clinical and demographic metadata was included differed by source and by participant, and the metadata was provided uncurated.

Participants in the prospective study were enrolled through a virtual design, were aged about 18 to 100 years, and lived in about 25 United States geographic areas. In the prospective study, participants were assigned to cohorts based on the clinical history participants reported in a screening survey and a study questionnaire. Recovered participants in ImmuneRACE Cohort 3 were defined as having two consecutive negative NP/OP PCR tests, clearance from a healthcare professional, or resolution of symptoms. Mobile phlebotomists in the prospective study collected whole blood, serum and a nasopharyngeal or oropharyngeal swab from every participant. Over a roughly two-month period, participants in the prospective study had the option of providing additional blood draws and questionnaires. Prospective study blood samples were shipped either frozen or at room temperature before DNA extraction. V sheds 2 bases and J sheds 0 bases, leaving 7 bases between their ends. The CDR3 measures 14 amino acids from cysteine to phenylalanine. CDR3 DNA is the only sequence kept; it has 42 bases, read in frame from the first base. The CDR1 and CDR2 encoded by the germline V gene are MDHEN and SYDVKM.

TCRbeta CDR3 regions were amplified from genomic DNA by means of the immunoSEQ Assay, a bias-controlled multiplex PCR. The authors' pipeline ran thus. Within the assay, amplification of reference gene primers was used to estimate how many nucleated cells each sample contained. To quantify the absolute abundance of each unique TCRbeta CDR3 rearrangement, sequence reads were collapsed and filtered. For each sample, productive Simpson clonality was calculated by taking the square root of Simpson's diversity index across productive rearrangements. The immuneACCESS repertoire file appears here via TCRdb, limited to in-frame rearrangements. These files lack a portion of the clones; in checked studies, under half of the deficit traces to unresolved V genes, and the cause of the others is not known. The V and J calls and the clone size are those of that table, but D and trimming were determined from the DNA. The sample profile shows about 310,000 clones; roughly 89% of them were found once. About a tenth of the sample is taken by the ten largest.

Of note for this clone: Its antigen specificity is not known. No much larger clone is present one base from it, and per-base qualities are unavailable.

The receptor comes from a woman in her thirties who had recovered from COVID-19. Sequenced input: PBMCs or T cells enriched from blood (not recorded which). The chain employs TRBV28 and TRBJ1-1, with no D gene named confidently. The CDR3 region: CASSLGQLNTEAFF. The DNA reads TGTGCCAGCAGTTTAGGGCAGCTGAACACTGAAGCTTTCTTT.